This T cell receptor beta chain was captured by sequencing in a study of T cell responses to AZD1222 COVID-19 vaccine. In the study overall: Second-dose recipients at about 4 or about 12 weeks were treated as one pooled group.

Method: immunoSEQ multiplex PCR; TCRdb's copy keeps in-frame clones and lacks some. Among about 140,000 clones listed, 75% to 95% were seen once. Per the germline V gene, CDR1 is WSHSY and CDR2 is SAAADI. The V gene lost 4 bases and the J gene lost 0 bases, with 4 bases spanning the gap. The length of the CDR3 is 13 residues. The receptor comes from an adult in good health. The rearrangement links TRBV10-2 to TRBJ1-5; D unresolved. The material sequenced was peripheral blood, taken on day 0 of AZD1222 vaccination. CDR3 in amino acids: CASSGGSNQPQHF. The CDR3 DNA follows: TGCGCCAGCAGTGGGGGTAGCAATCAGCCCCAGCATTTT.